This T cell receptor beta chain was sequenced for a study of cytomegalovirus exposure and HLA in healthy donors. Broader study findings: One variant, a missense change in DCLRE1C, was linked in a later analysis to TCR beta V- and J-gene trimming.

This PCR relied on a set of 60 Vbeta primers and 13 Jbeta primers. Produced via immunoSEQ multiplex PCR; TCRdb's table is partial and in-frame only. The sample's table shows 150,000 or so clones. J gave up 5 bases and V 3 bases, and 5 bases lay outside the gene matches. The V gene's germline CDR1 is MRHNA and CDR2 SNTAGT. The CDR3 is 15 residues long. Worth noting for this clone: Its antigen is unidentified.

The chain recombines TRBV6-4 with TRBJ2-1; 9 nucleotides line up with TRBD2. Sequenced: PBMCs. The receptor was isolated from a woman in her 40s in good health and CMV-seropositive. The CDR3 is CASSEGGRGDNEQFF. The CDR3 region has the DNA TGTGCCAGCAGTGAGGGCGGGAGGGGTGACAATGAGCAGTTCTTC.